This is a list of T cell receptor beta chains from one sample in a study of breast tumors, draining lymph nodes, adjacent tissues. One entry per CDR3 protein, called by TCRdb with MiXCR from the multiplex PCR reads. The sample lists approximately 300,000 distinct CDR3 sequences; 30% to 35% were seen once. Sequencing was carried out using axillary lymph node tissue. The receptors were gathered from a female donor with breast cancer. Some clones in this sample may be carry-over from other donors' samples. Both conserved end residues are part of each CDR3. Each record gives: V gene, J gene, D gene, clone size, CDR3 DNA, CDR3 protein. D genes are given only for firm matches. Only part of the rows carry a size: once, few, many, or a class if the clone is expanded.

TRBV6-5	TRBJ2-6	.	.	TGTGCCAGCAGTTACTCGAGTAGGGCCAACGTCCTGACTTTC	CASSYSSRANVLTF
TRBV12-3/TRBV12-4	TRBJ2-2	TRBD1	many	TGTGCCAGCAACGCACAGGGGGCTAGGACCGGGGAGCTGTTTTTT	CASNAQGARTGELFF
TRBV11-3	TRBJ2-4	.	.	TGTGCCAGCAGCTTAGATCTGACCATTCAGTACTTC	CASSLDLTIQYF
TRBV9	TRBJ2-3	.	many	TGTGCCAGCAGCGTAATGGCTAGCGGCACAGATACGCAGTATTTT	CASSVMASGTDTQYF
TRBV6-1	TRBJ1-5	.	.	TGTGCCAGCAGTCGTGCAAGGCTGGCAGAGGTAAATCAGCCCCAGCATTTT	CASSRARLAEVNQPQHF
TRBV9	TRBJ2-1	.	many	TGTGCCAGCAGCGCCCCCAAGACTAGGCTCTCCTACAATGAGCAGTTCTTC	CASSAPKTRLSYNEQFF
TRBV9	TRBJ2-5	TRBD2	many	TGTGCCAGCAGCGGAGCCGGGACTACAATCGGAGAGACCCAGTACTTC	CASSGAGTTIGETQYF
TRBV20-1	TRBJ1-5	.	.	TGCAGTGCTAGACCACCACTAGCGGGAGGGGGGGCGGTTCAGCCCCAGCATTTT	CSARPPLAGGGAVQPQHF
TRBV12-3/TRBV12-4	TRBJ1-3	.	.	TGTGCCAGCAGGTGCGACGGCAACTCTGGAAACACCATATATTTT	CASRCDGNSGNTIYF
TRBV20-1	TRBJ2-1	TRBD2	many	TGCAGTGCTAGAGACGAGCGGGGAGGGTACAATGAGCAGTTCTTC	CSARDERGGYNEQFF
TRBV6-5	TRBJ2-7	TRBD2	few	TGTGCCAGCAGTCACTCGCCCAATCCCCTAGGCGGGAGGAATTACGAGCAGTACTTC	CASSHSPNPLGGRNYEQYF
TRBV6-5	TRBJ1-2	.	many	TGTGCCAGCAGTCCCGGCCAGCGCTTCTATGGCTACACCTTC	CASSPGQRFYGYTF
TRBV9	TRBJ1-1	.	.	TGTGCCAGCAGCGTAGGAGTTTGGCGGGAGAATAGAGCTTTCTTT	CASSVGVWRENRAFF
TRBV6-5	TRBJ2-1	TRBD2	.	TGTGCCAGCAGGCCTAGCGGGTCTTCCTCCTACAATGAGCGGTTCTTC	CASRPSGSSSYNERFF
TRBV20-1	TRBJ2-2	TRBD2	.	TGCAGCGCTAGCGGGAGAGGTAACACCGGGGAGCTGTTTTTT	CSASGRGNTGELFF
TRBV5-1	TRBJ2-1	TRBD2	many	TGCGCCAGCCGCCCTGAGGGTCTAGCGGGGCTCAATGAGCAGTTCTTC	CASRPEGLAGLNEQFF
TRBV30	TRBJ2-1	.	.	TGTGCCTGGAGATCTGGTCGGGGGAATTGGAATGAGCAGTTCTTC	CAWRSGRGNWNEQFF
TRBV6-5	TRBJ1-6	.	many	TGTGCCAGCAGTTCAACAATCGGGTCCTATAATTCACCCCTCCACTTT	CASSSTIGSYNSPLHF
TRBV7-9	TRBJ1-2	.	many	TGTGCCAGCAGCTTAGGGGCGGGCTATGGCTACACCTTC	CASSLGAGYGYTF
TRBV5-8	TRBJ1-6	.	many	TGTGCCAGCAGCTGGGACGGTAATTCACCCCTCCACTTT	CASSWDGNSPLHF
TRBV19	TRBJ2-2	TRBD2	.	TGTGCCGGTAGTATGGGGCTAGCGGGAGTCCCCGGGGAGCTGTTTTTT	CAGSMGLAGVPGELFF
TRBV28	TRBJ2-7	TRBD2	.	TGTGCCACCAAACCACCGGGAGGAGGATACGAGCAGTACTTC	CATKPPGGGYEQYF
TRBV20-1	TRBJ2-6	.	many	TGCAGTGCCTTTCCCCCAGATTCTGGGGCCAACGTCCTGACTTTC	CSAFPPDSGANVLTF
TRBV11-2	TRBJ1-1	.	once	TGTGCCAGCAGCTTAGCGACCTTCCCGAACACTGAAGCTTTCTTT	CASSLATFPNTEAFF
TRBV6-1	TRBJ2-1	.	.	TGTGCCAGCAGTGAAGCGCGCAGGGGGGTCTCCTACAATGAGCAGTTCTTC	CASSEARRGVSYNEQFF
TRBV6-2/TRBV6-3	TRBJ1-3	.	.	TGTGCCAGCAGTCACTCGGTCGACAGAACTGGAAACACCATATATTTT	CASSHSVDRTGNTIYF
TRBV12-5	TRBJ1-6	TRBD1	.	TGTGCTAGTGGTCCAGGGGGCTGGGGGTCACCCCTCCACTTT	CASGPGGWGSPLHF
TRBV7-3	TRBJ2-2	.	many	TGTGCCAGCAGCCCCCTAGGACAGGGGGAGCTGTTTTTT	CASSPLGQGELFF
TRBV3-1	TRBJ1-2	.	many	TGTGCCAGCAGCCAAGATAGGGCCACGGCATTC	CASSQDRATAF
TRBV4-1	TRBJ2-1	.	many	TGCGCCAGCAGCCAAGTGCTCGATGAGCAGTTCTTC	CASSQVLDEQFF
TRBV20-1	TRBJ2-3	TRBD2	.	TGCAGTGCTCACGGCGGCCTAGCGGGAGTATTTCGGGATACGCAGTATTTT	CSAHGGLAGVFRDTQYF
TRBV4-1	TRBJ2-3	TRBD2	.	TGCGCCGGCAGCCAAGGGTTGCGGACTAGCGTGAACACAGATACGCAGTATTTT	CAGSQGLRTSVNTDTQYF
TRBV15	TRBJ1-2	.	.	TGTGCCACCAGCAGAGATCGAAACTATGGCTACACCTTC	CATSRDRNYGYTF
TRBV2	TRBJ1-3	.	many	TGTGCCAGCAGTGAAGCGGGGCAGGGATGGGGAAACACCATATATTTT	CASSEAGQGWGNTIYF
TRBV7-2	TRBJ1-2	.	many	TGTGCCAGCAGCTTAGCGGGCGGATGGGGTGGCTACACCTTC	CASSLAGGWGGYTF
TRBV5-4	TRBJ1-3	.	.	TGTGCCAGCAGCTTGCTTGTTGGGGGTAACTCTGGAAACACCATATATTTT	CASSLLVGGNSGNTIYF
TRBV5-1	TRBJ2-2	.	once	TGCGCCAGCAGCTCGGGCAGCACGAATACCGGGGAGCTGTTTTTT	CASSSGSTNTGELFF
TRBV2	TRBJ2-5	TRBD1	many	TGTGCCAGGGACAGGGGTGGAAAGACCCAGTACTTC	CARDRGGKTQYF